This TCR beta chain appears in the sequencing data of a study of blood T cell repertoires in COVID-19. Study-level background: Sample material is recorded as cDNA or gDNA derived from T cells, B-cell-depleted T cells, or PBMCs.

Seattle-derived patients entered the study during active infection and were followed longitudinally. This clone was picked up one time. In the original processing: Amplification of reference gene primers provided the estimated nucleated cell counts. Only in-frame clones appear in the TCRdb table, and some are missing; sequencing was by immunoSEQ multiplex PCR. V and J calls and clone size are given by that table; D and trimming were obtained from the DNA. The sample consists of roughly 68,000 clones, 76% of them appearing once. This CDR3 is 16 amino acids long. V was cut by 4 bases and J by 5 bases, with 17 bases left in between. From germline, CDR1 is SNHLY and CDR2 FYNNEI.

The source of this sequence is a man between 60 and 75 years old with COVID-19, enrolled during active disease. The chain employs TRBV2 and TRBJ1-4, with a weak D call TRBD1 (6 bases). Sequencing was done on a sample of peripheral blood. Here the CDR3 DNA reads TGTGCCAGCAGTGCTCTCCCGACAGGATTAAATGAAAAACTGTTTTTT. It codes for CASSALPTGLNEKLFF. The variable domain in full, completed from reference TRBV2 and TRBJ1-4, reads EPEVTQTPSHQVTQMGQEVILRCVPISNHLYFYWYRQILGQKVEFLVSFYNNEISEKSEIFDDQFSVERPDGSNFTLKIRSTKLEDSAMYFCASSALPTGLNEKLFFGSGTQLSVL.